This T cell receptor beta chain is from a study of T cells expressing NK-cell markers. Study-level background: Investigators obtained TCR beta repertoires from sorted CD3+CD56+NKG2C+, CD3+CD56+NKG2C- and CD3+CD56-NKG2C+ T cells. The study sequenced eight donors, seven HCMV-seropositive and one seronegative.

CDR1 and CDR2 (germline): SGHVS, FQNEAQ. The CDR3 runs to 15 residues. UMIs accompanied the 5'RACE template switching by which TCR beta cDNA was made. TCRdb reprocessed the 5' RACE reads; each CDR3 protein has one entry and no DNA is given. The sample includes some 190,000 distinct CDR3 sequences. Study-level results: These same clonotypes (in a handful of donors) also led the CD3+CD56-NKG2C+ fraction.

A word on this clonotype: Its antigen is currently unknown.

The chain combines TRBV7-8 with TRBJ1-4. This receptor was identified in a man aged 18-75 years in good health. Source material: blood T cells: a sorted CD56 or NKG2C T cell subset, CD4+ or CD8+ T cells, or bulk PBMC T cells (not recorded which). The CDR3 is CASSLSVGTNEKLFF.